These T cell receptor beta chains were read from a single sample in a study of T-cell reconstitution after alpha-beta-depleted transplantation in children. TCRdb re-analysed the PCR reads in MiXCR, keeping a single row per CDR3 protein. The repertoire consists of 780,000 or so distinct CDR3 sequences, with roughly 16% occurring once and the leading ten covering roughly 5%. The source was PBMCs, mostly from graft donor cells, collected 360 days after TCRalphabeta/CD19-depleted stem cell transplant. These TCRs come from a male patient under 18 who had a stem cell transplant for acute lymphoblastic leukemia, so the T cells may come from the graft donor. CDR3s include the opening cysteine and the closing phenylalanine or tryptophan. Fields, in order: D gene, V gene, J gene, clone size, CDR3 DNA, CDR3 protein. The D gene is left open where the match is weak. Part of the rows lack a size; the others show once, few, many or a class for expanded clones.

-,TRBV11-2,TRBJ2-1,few,TGTGCCAGCAGCCCCGTACAAGAAGACAGGTCTTTC,CASSPVQEDRSF
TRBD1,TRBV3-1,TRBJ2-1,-,TGTGCCAGCAGCCGTTACCGGGACAGGAATTACAATGAGCAGTTCTTC,CASSRYRDRNYNEQFF
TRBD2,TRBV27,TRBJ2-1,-,TGTGCCAGCAGTTTATTACTAGCGGGAGGGCCGAGGAATGAGCAGTTCTTC,CASSLLLAGGPRNEQFF
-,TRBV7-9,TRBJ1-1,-,TGTGCCAGCAGCCGAGACAATCACCACACTGAAGCTTTCTTT,CASSRDNHHTEAFF
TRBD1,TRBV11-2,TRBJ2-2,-,TGTGCCAGCCGCTCCCGACAGGGGGCTTGGGGGGAGCTGTTTTTT,CASRSRQGAWGELFF
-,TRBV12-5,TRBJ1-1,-,TGTGCTAGTGGTGTACATCCCTTCGTGCAGAACACTGAAGCTTTCTTT,CASGVHPFVQNTEAFF
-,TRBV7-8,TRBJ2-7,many,TGTGCCAGCAGCTTAGTCCGGGAACGCTACGAGCAGTACTTC,CASSLVRERYEQYF
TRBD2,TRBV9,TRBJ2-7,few,TGTGCCAGCAGCGTAGAGGCTAGCGGGAGTTTGTACGAGCAGTACTTC,CASSVEASGSLYEQYF
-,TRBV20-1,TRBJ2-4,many,TGCAGTGCTGGCGGGGCCCGTGGGTCGGGCAAAAACATTCAGTACTTC,CSAGGARGSGKNIQYF
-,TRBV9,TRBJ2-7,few,TGTGCCAGCAGCGTAGGCCCCCAGGGACCCTACGAGCAGTACTTC,CASSVGPQGPYEQYF
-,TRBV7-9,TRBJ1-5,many,TGTGCCAGCTCCAGGGATCAAGTTCAGCCCCAGCATTTT,CASSRDQVQPQHF
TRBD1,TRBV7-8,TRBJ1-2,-,TGTGCCAGCAGCTTAGCGACGGGACAGAACTATGGCTACACCTTC,CASSLATGQNYGYTF
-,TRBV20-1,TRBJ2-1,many,TGCAGTGCTACTATTTGGTCCCTATCCTACAATGAGCAGTTCTTC,CSATIWSLSYNEQFF
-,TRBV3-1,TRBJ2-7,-,TGTGCCAGCAGTCTTCGGATGACTGATACCTACGAGCAGTACTTC,CASSLRMTDTYEQYF
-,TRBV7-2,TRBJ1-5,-,TGTGCCAGCAGCTTAGTTCCCAGGGTCGGCAATCAGCCCCAGCATTTT,CASSLVPRVGNQPQHF
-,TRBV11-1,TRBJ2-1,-,TGTGCCAGCAGAGACATCTCGGGTGGACTCCCCGCACACAATGAGCAGTTCTTC,CASRDISGGLPAHNEQFF
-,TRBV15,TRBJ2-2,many,TGTGCCACCAGCGAGCGGGACAGAGCTACCGGGGAGCTGTTTTTT,CATSERDRATGELFF
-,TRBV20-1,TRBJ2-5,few,TGCAGTGCTAGAGCAAGGGGCCTCCGGACCCAGTACTTC,CSARARGLRTQYF
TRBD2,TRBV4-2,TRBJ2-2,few,TGTGCCAGCAGCCAACCCCGTAGCGGGACGAACACCGGGGAGCTGTTTTTT,CASSQPRSGTNTGELFF